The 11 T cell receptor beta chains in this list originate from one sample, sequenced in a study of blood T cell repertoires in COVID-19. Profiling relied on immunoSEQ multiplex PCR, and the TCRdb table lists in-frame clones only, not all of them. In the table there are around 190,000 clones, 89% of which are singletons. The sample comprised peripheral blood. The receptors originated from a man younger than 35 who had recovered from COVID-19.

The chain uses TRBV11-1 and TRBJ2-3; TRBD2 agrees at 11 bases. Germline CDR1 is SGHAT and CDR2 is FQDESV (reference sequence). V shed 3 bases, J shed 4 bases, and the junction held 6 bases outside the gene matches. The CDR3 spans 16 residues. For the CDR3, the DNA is TGTGCCAGCAGCTTCACTAGCGGGAGAGTAGCAGATACGCAGTATTTT. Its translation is CASSFTSGRVADTQYF. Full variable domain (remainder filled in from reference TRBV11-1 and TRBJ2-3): EAEVAQSPRYKITEKSQAVAFWCDPISGHATLYWYRQILGQGPELLVQFQDESVVDDSQLPKDRFSAERLKGVDSTLKIQPAELGDSAMYLCASSFTSGRVADTQYFGPGTRLTVL.

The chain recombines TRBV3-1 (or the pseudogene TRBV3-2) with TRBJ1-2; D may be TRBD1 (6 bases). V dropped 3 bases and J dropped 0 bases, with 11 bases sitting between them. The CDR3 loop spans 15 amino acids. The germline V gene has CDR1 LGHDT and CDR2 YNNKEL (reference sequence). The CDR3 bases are TGTGCCAGCAGCCAGCAGGGGTCCACTAACTATGGCTACACCTTC. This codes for CASSQQGSTNYGYTF.

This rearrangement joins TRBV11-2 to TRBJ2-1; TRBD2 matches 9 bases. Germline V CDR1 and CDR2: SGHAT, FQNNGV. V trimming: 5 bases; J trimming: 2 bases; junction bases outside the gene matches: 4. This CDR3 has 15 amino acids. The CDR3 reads CASSQSSGAYNEQFF. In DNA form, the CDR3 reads TGTGCCAGCAGCCAGTCTAGCGGGGCCTACAATGAGCAGTTCTTC.

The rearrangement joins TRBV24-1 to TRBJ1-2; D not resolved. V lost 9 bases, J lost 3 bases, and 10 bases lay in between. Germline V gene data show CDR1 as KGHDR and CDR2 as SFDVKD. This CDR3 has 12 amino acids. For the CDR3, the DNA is TGTGCCACCGGGAGCGGTGACTATGGCTACACCTTC. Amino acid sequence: CATGSGDYGYTF.

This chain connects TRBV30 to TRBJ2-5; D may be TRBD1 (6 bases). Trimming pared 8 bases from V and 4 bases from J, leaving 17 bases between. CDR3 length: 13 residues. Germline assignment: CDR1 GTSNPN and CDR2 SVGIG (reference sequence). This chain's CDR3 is CASNRVRLETQYF. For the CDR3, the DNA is TGTGCCAGCAACAGGGTCCGTTTAGAGACCCAGTACTTC.

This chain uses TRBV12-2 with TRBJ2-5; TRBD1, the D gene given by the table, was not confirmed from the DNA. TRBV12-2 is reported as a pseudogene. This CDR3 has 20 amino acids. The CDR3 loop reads CASRSDPAGTPGGYQETQYF. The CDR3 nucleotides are TGTGCAAGTCGCTCCGACCCGGCCGGGACACCCGGCGGGTACCAAGAGACCCAGTACTTC.

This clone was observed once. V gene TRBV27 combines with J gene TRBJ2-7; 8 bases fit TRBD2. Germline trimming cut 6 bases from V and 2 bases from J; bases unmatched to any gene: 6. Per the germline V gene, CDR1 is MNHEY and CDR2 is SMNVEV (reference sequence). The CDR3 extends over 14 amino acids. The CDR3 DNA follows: TGTGCCAGCAGCCCGACTAGCGCAACCTACGAGCAGTACTTC. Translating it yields CASSPTSATYEQYF.

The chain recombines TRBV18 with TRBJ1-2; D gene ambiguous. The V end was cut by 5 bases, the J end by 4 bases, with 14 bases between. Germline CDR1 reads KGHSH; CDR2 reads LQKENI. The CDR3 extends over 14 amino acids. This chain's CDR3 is CASSSREFSYGYTF. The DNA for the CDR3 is TGTGCCAGCTCATCCCGGGAGTTTTCCTATGGCTACACCTTC.

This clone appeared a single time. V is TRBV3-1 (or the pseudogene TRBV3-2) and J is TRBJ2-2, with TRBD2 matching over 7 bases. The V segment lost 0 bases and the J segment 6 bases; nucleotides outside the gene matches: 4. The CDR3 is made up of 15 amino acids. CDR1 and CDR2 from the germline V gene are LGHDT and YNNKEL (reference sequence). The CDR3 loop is CASSQDWAGAGELFF. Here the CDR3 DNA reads TGTGCCAGCAGCCAAGATTGGGCGGGAGCCGGGGAGCTGTTTTTT.

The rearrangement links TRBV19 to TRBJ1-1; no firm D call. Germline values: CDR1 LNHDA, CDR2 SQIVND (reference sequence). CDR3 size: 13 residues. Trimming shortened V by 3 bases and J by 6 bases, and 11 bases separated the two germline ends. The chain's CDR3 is CASSIQVRAEAFF. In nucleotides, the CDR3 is TGTGCCAGTAGTATTCAGGTTCGAGCTGAAGCTTTCTTT.

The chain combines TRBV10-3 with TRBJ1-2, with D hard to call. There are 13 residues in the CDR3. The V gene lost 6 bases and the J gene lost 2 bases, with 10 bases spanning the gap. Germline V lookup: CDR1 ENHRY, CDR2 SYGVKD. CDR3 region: CAISPGINYGYTF. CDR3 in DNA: TGTGCCATCAGCCCAGGCATAAACTATGGCTACACCTTC.